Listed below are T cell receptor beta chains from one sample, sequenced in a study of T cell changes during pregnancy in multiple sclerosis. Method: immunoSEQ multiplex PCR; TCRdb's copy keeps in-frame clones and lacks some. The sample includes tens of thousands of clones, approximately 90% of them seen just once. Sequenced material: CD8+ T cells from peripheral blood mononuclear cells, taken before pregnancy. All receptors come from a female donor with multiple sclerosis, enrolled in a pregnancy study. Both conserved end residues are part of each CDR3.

CDR3: CASSIRLAESTDTQYF
J: TRBJ2-3
V: TRBV9

CDR3: CASRHGLSATYEQYF
J: TRBJ2-7
V: TRBV6-5

CDR3: CATSWVVGGGDEQFF
J: TRBJ2-1
V: TRBV15

CDR3: CASSLTGGPGNEQFF
J: TRBJ2-1
V: TRBV7-9

CDR3: CASSISGSSSYEQYF
J: TRBJ2-7
V: TRBV9

CDR3: CASRTSGIGGELFF
J: TRBJ2-2
V: TRBV27

CDR3: CASLPPRTDTQYF
J: TRBJ2-3
V: TRBV7-9

CDR3: CSVAWASGRDNTGELFF
J: TRBJ2-2
V: TRBV29-1

CDR3: CAIRTDRASYEQYF
J: TRBJ2-7
V: TRBV10-3

CDR3: CASSPTRGLGSYEQYF
J: TRBJ2-7
V: TRBV28

CDR3: CASTEASSGNTIYF
J: TRBJ1-3
V: TRBV28

CDR3: CASSKGGNRGRSDEKLFF
J: TRBJ1-4
V: TRBV21-1

CDR3: CASSLGFVAGGNEQFF
J: TRBJ2-1
V: TRBV28

CDR3: CASSLMGPRYNEQFF
J: TRBJ2-1
V: TRBV27

CDR3: CASSYTGGGYEQYF
J: TRBJ2-7
V: TRBV19

CDR3: CAWSVGTGGSGNTIYF
J: TRBJ1-3
V: TRBV30

CDR3: CASSKDRAGKTQYF
J: TRBJ2-3
V: TRBV6-5